The clone carrying this T cell receptor delta chain was counted ten times or more. What it binds is unknown. Other DNA sequences in this specimen translate into the identical CDR3. Vgamma9/Vdelta2+ and Vdelta2-negative gammadelta T cells were flow-sorted from PBMC for bulk sequencing. Both TRG and TRD chains were sequenced from each sorted sample. TCRdb re-called the multiplex PCR reads through CATT. The sample lists roughly 86,000 delta-chain clones, approximately 1.5% occurring once. The entry originates in a study of γδ T cells in repeated Plasmodium falciparum infection. Study-level information: Over 644 days, donors received four mosquito-bite P. falciparum NF54 infections. Malian gammadelta TCRs were studied during no-transmission periods and across acute malaria episodes. Study outcomes and limitations: Donors in Mali lived in a small rural village, largely one ethnic group.

The CDR3 has 21 amino acids. Germline V lookup: CDR1 TSWWSYY, CDR2 QGS. V gave up 2 bases and J gave up 0 bases; unmatched junction bases: 17. The source of this sequence is a pool of human donors (malaria-infected and uninfected, not separated). This chain links TRDV1 with TRDJ1; 11 bases align to TRDD3. Sequencing was performed on gamma-delta T cells from blood. The CDR3, as DNA: TGTGCTCTTGGGGAAACCCCTCCCCTCTGGGGGATACAGGGGTACACCGATAAACTCATCTTT. This codes for CALGETPPLWGIQGYTDKLIF.